This T cell receptor (beta chain) was recovered during a study of human T cells and chemical hapten exposure. This sample's time point: pre-sensitization, week 0. The treatment here: therapeutic diphenylcyclopropenone sensitization with weekly scalp DPC. The ends were cut back, 0 bases at V and 5 bases at J, with 17 bases in the middle. CDR1 and CDR2 (germline): SQVTM, ANQGSEA. The CDR3 totals 16 residues. In TCRdb, the RACE reads were re-called with MiXCR into one record per CDR3 protein. The table has 280,000 or so distinct CDR3 sequences, around 7.7% seen once; the top ten hold more than 1%. This clonotype showed up just a few times.

The receptor was derived from a man aged 18 to 29 with alopecia areata. Some clones in this sample may be carry-over from other donors' samples. This sequence joins TRBV29-1 and TRBJ2-1, with a weak D call TRBD2 (6 bases). Material: whole blood, obtained in connection with sensitization to the hapten diphenylcyclopropenone (DPC). As DNA, the CDR3 is TGCAGCGTTGAAGATTGGGGACTCGCAGCCAACAATGAGCAGTTCTTC. This codes for CSVEDWGLAANNEQFF.